The clone carrying this T cell receptor beta chain came up many times. Its antigen is undetermined. These data originate in a study of identical twins. The study, taken as a whole, reports: A partial confounding effect on zero-insertion analyses could come from invariant MAIT and iNKT cells. Models, which agreed with sharing between unrelated individuals, nonetheless underestimated the out-of-frame TCR alpha sharing seen in monozygotic twins.

TCRdb analysed the 5' RACE reads with MiXCR anew, one entry per CDR3 protein. The table has 750,000 to 950,000 distinct CDR3 sequences, about 12% seen once. The CDR3 has 11 residues. Between the trimmed V and J ends, which lost 8 bases and 2 bases, there was a span of 6 bases. This sample also appeared in a second study, on yellow fever vaccine responses in identical twins. Per that paper: Vaccine T cell responses of twins reportedly seemed partly convergent and partly personalized.

This chain uses TRBV12-3 or TRBV12-4 with TRBJ1-2; no reliable D call. This sequence originates from a woman younger than 30 in good health. The specimen was PBMCs. Here the CDR3 reads CASSQNYGYTF. The DNA for the CDR3 is TGTGCCAGCTCTCAGAACTATGGCTACACCTTC.